This T cell receptor beta chain was found in a study of control samples from healthy donors and cancer patients (dated by TCRdb to 2020 to 2022). Points on this clone: Its target antigen remains unknown. No quality values exist for individual bases; no much larger clone is one base distant.

The library relied on the immunoSEQ multiplex PCR assay. In TCRdb, the immuneACCESS table is reduced to in-frame sequences with V and J assigned. These tables do not hold every clone; where another copy was compared, an unresolved V gene accounts for under half, and the others remain unexplained. The sample table holds about 92,000 clones, of which approximately 82% were seen once. Approximately 9.8% of the sample is held by the ten biggest clonotypes. Sequenced input: blood. This clonotype was sampled from a woman in her fifties or sixties in good health.

The base sequence is TGTGCCAGCAACTTTGGTTCTGCTCCGAAATCTAACTATGGCTACACCTTC. It is translated as CASNFGSAPKSNYGYTF. Recombination linked TRBV28 to TRBJ1-2; the D segment cannot be called with confidence. Per the germline V gene, MDHEN is the CDR1 and SYDVKM is the CDR2. V and J lose 7 bases and 0 bases, and a span of 21 bases separates them. From its cysteine to its phenylalanine, the CDR3 spans 17 amino acids. Here the CDR3 DNA is all that survives: 51 bases in frame from base 1.